What follows are 32 T cell receptor beta chains derived from one specimen sequenced in a study of cytomegalovirus exposure and HLA in healthy donors. The PCR employed 60 Vbeta primers together with 13 Jbeta primers. Repertoires were generated with immunoSEQ multiplex PCR, while TCRdb's copy carries only in-frame clones and drops some. Here the sample spans about 150,000 clones, over 60% being singletons. Sequences were obtained from PBMCs. These receptors were collected from a woman between 40 and 55 years old in good health and CMV-seronegative.

Only a few counts were recorded for this clone. This chain's CDR3 is CASSFSGVTEAFF. The CDR3 nucleotides read TGTGCCAGCAGTTTCTCAGGGGTCACTGAAGCTTTCTTT. V gene TRBV27 combines with J gene TRBJ1-1; tentatively, D is TRBD1 (6 bases). CDR1 MNHEY and CDR2 SMNVEV come from the germline V gene (reference sequence). This CDR3 is 13 amino acids long. The V gene lost 3 bases and the J gene lost 4 bases, with 9 bases spanning the gap.

The V and J genes are TRBV6-5 and TRBJ2-3; 7 bases match TRBD1. V was pared by 4 bases and J by 2 bases, with 6 bases of the junction left unmatched. Germline lookup yields CDR1 MNHEY and CDR2 SVGAGI. The CDR3 loop spans 15 amino acids. As DNA, the CDR3 is TGTGCCAGCAGTTTATGGGGACAGACCACAGATACGCAGTATTTT. This encodes CASSLWGQTTDTQYF.

This clone was seen just once. V is TRBV5-1 and J is TRBJ2-3; tentative D call: TRBD1 (6 bases). CDR1 and CDR2 from the germline V gene are SGHRS and YFSETQ. The CDR3 sequence is 13 residues long. V lost 2 bases and J lost 6, with 10 bases in between. The CDR3 nucleotides are TGCGCCAGCAGCTTACAGGGATCGGATACGCAGTATTTT. Its translation is CASSLQGSDTQYF.

The chain combines TRBV28 with TRBJ2-1, with 8 bases matching TRBD1. V shed 7 bases and J 4 bases; nucleotides not matched to a gene: 9. This CDR3 comprises 15 residues. Germline V gene data show CDR1 as MDHEN and CDR2 as SYDVKM. The CDR3 spells CASNLRTGIYNEQFF. CDR3 DNA: TGTGCCAGCAACCTGAGGACAGGGATATACAATGAGCAGTTCTTC.

This clone has just one count. The junction differs from germline at one of its ends, possibly a read error. The V and J genes are TRBV2 and TRBJ1-3; D possibly corresponds to TRBD1 (5 bases). Germline values: CDR1 SNHLY, CDR2 FYNNEI. CDR3 length: 11 amino acids. CDR3 DNA sequence: TGTGCCAGCAGTGGGAGTAACGGAGGGGAATTT. Protein sequence: CASSGSNGGEF.

The CDR3 spells CASSRPGQGGEKLFF. CDR3 nucleotide sequence: TGTGCCAGCTCAAGACCCGGACAGGGCGGGGAAAAACTGTTTTTT. The V call is TRBV18, the J call TRBJ1-4, with 8 bases identical to TRBD1. The J segment lost 8 bases and the V segment lost 5 bases, leaving 10 bases of the junction unmatched. The length of the CDR3 is 15 residues. Germline V gene data show CDR1 as KGHSH and CDR2 as LQKENI.

The rearrangement uses TRBV6-1 and TRBJ2-3; the match to TRBD2 covers 14 bases. Germline lookup yields CDR1 MNHNS and CDR2 SASEGT. The CDR3 contains 16 residues. V was pared by 4 bases and J by 1 base, with 1 base of the junction left unmatched. The CDR3 spells CASSGGLAGGTDTQYF. DNA of the CDR3: TGTGCCAGCAGTGGGGGACTAGCGGGAGGCACAGATACGCAGTATTTT.

This clone was found a few times. The J gene is TRBJ2-5, the V gene TRBV18; 7 nucleotides align to TRBD2. The V segment lost 3 bases and the J segment 1 base; nucleotides outside the gene matches: 11. CDR3 length: 17 amino acids. The V gene's germline CDR1 is KGHSH and CDR2 LQKENI. The CDR3 nucleotides are TGTGCCAGCTCACCCCTTTTGTTAGCGGGTGGCCAAGAGACCCAGTACTTC. Its translation: CASSPLLLAGGQETQYF.

The rearrangement links TRBV5-1 to TRBJ1-6; a weak D match, TRBD1 (6 bases). V lost 4 bases and J lost 5, with 19 bases in between. The CDR3 length is 17 residues. Per germline, CDR1 SGHRS and CDR2 YFSETQ. CDR3 nucleotide sequence: TGCGCCAGCAGCCCTCTCCCGACAGGCCAAAATAATTCACCCCTCCACTTT. Encoded protein: CASSPLPTGQNNSPLHF. The full variable domain, with the rest looked up from reference TRBV5-1 and TRBJ1-6, is KAGVTQTPRYLIKTRGQQVTLSCSPISGHRSVSWYQQTPGQGLQFLFEYFSETQRNKGNFPGRFSGRQFSNSRSEMNVSTLELGDSALYLCASSPLPTGQNNSPLHFGNGTRLTVT.

In its sample, this clone was seen a few times. The gene calls are TRBV28 and TRBJ2-1; maybe TRBD2 (5 bases). Trimming took off 5 bases at V and 6 bases at J, with 14 bases between the two ends. CDR1 MDHEN and CDR2 SYDVKM come from the germline V gene. The CDR3 loop spans 14 amino acids. DNA of the CDR3: TGTGCCAGCAGTCCCCGACTATCTCCCAATGAGCAGTTCTTC. This gives the protein CASSPRLSPNEQFF.

This chain connects TRBV6-6 to TRBJ2-3, with D maybe TRBD1 (6 bases). Per the germline V gene, CDR1 is MNHNY and CDR2 is SVGAGI (reference sequence). Trimming shortened V by 3 bases and J by 6 bases, and 10 bases separated the two germline ends. The CDR3 contains 13 residues. The CDR3 loop is CASSYQGRDTQYF. The CDR3 nucleotides read TGTGCCAGCAGTTATCAGGGGCGGGATACGCAGTATTTT.

The chain joins TRBV6-1 to TRBJ1-2, with 7 bases lining up with TRBD1. Germline CDR1 MNHNS, CDR2 SASEGT. The CDR3 runs 12 residues. After removal of 7 bases from V and 6 bases from J, the junction contained 5 bases not matched to a gene. DNA for the CDR3: TGTGCCAGCACCGACAGGGTAGATGGCTACACCTTC. It encodes CASTDRVDGYTF.

The rearrangement joins TRBV2 to TRBJ2-3, with D maybe TRBD2 (5 bases). V was clipped by 6 bases and J by 9 bases, with 16 bases between them. The CDR3 consists of 13 residues. Germline V gives CDR1 SNHLY, CDR2 FYNNEI. The chain's CDR3 is CASSENGVRTQYF. CDR3 coding DNA: TGTGCCAGCAGCGAAAACGGGGTTCGAACGCAGTATTTT. Full variable domain (outside the CDR3, taken from reference TRBV2 and TRBJ2-3): EPEVTQTPSHQVTQMGQEVILRCVPISNHLYFYWYRQILGQKVEFLVSFYNNEISEKSEIFDDQFSVERPDGSNFTLKIRSTKLEDSAMYFCASSENGVRTQYFGPGTRLTVL.

This rearrangement joins TRBV5-1 to TRBJ2-3; tentative D call: TRBD2 (6 bases). CDR1 is SGHRS and CDR2 is YFSETQ in the germline V gene. The CDR3 runs 13 residues. V was pared by 5 bases and J by 6 bases, with 13 bases between. CDR3 loop: CASRRDSGDTQYF. DNA of the CDR3: TGCGCCAGCAGACGGGACTCCGGCGATACGCAGTATTTT.

The V gene is TRBV10-3, the J gene TRBJ2-1; TRBD2 might be the D (5 bases). V was clipped by 6 bases and J by 6 bases, with 9 bases between them. Germline assignment: CDR1 ENHRY and CDR2 SYGVKD. The CDR3 runs 12 residues. Written as DNA, the CDR3 is TGTGCCATCAGAGCGGAGAGCAATGAGCAGTTCTTC. Translating it yields CAIRAESNEQFF.

This clone was picked up a small number of times. The chain employs TRBV7-9 and TRBJ1-4; maybe TRBD1 (6 bases). The CDR3 spans 14 residues. V was clipped by 1 base and J by 8 bases, with 11 bases between them. From germline, CDR1 is SEHNR and CDR2 FQNEAQ (reference sequence). The CDR3 protein is CASSLVPGVEKLFF. CDR3 coding DNA: TGTGCCAGCAGCTTAGTTCCAGGGGTCGAAAAACTGTTTTTT.

A few counts support this clone. The chain couples TRBV2 to TRBJ2-1; 10 positions agree with TRBD2. V trimming: 7 bases; J trimming: 3 bases; junction bases outside the gene matches: 15. The CDR3 has 18 amino acids. CDR1 is SNHLY and CDR2 is FYNNEI in the germline V gene. The CDR3 loop reads CASTGFRASGGIYNEQFF. CDR3 DNA sequence: TGTGCCAGCACAGGGTTTAGGGCTAGCGGGGGAATCTACAATGAGCAGTTCTTC.

The chain recombines TRBV6-5 with TRBJ1-1, with D unresolved. This CDR3 is built from 16 residues. Looked up from germline, CDR1 is MNHEY and CDR2 is SVGAGI. V was trimmed by 0 bases and J by 4 bases, leaving 15 bases between them. The CDR3 sequence is CASSYSTVRGSTEAFF. The CDR3 DNA sequence: TGTGCCAGCAGTTACTCGACGGTGCGGGGAAGCACTGAAGCTTTCTTT.

The chain recombines TRBV6-5 with TRBJ1-1, with D possibly matching TRBD1 (5 bases). V lost 8 bases and J 6 bases, leaving 19 bases between the germline ends. Germline CDR1 and CDR2: MNHEY and SVGAGI. This CDR3 is built from 14 residues. Written as DNA, the CDR3 is TGTGCCAGCCTCCATAGTGGGACTGTCTCTGAAGCTTTCTTT. Amino acid sequence: CASLHSGTVSEAFF.

Comment on this clone: Within the sample, other DNA sequences also encode this same CDR3. The rearrangement joins TRBV27 to TRBJ2-1; no definite D call. Trimming took off 4 bases at V and 8 bases at J, with 12 bases between the two ends. CDR3 length: 13 residues. Germline loops: CDR1 MNHEY, CDR2 SMNVEV (reference sequence). CDR3 region: CASSSRSSYEQFF. The CDR3 DNA sequence: TGTGCCAGCAGTTCGCGGTCCTCCTATGAGCAGTTCTTC.

J is TRBJ1-1 and V is TRBV28; no firm D call. The CDR3 extends over 13 amino acids. CDR1 is MDHEN and CDR2 is SYDVKM in the germline V gene. Trimming took off 8 bases at V and 2 bases at J, with 12 bases between the two ends. CDR3 nucleotide sequence: TGTGCCAGCGGGTACCAGGCTAACACTGAAGCTTTCTTT. Its protein product is CASGYQANTEAFF. Full variable domain (rest looked up from reference TRBV28 and TRBJ1-1): DVKVTQSSRYLVKRTGEKVFLECVQDMDHENMFWYRQDPGLGLRLIYFSYDVKMKEKGDIPEGYSVSREKKERFSLILESASTNQTSMYLCASGYQANTEAFFGQGTRLTVV.

The CDR3 sequence: CASSGTKTQPQHF. The CDR3 nucleotides are TGTGCCAGCAGTGGGACAAAGACTCAGCCCCAGCATTTT. V gene TRBV6-1 combines with J gene TRBJ1-5; D may be TRBD1 (5 bases). In germline, CDR1 is MNHNS, CDR2 SASEGT. The CDR3 totals 13 residues. V was shortened by 4 bases and J by 6 bases, with 10 bases between the two germline ends.

The chain joins TRBV6-1 to TRBJ1-5; D is undetermined. From germline, CDR1 is MNHNS and CDR2 SASEGT. This CDR3 spans 16 amino acids. Trimming left V 1 base short and J 4 bases short, with 14 bases between. The CDR3 bases are TGTGCCAGCAGTGAAGTTGTGTCACTCCCAAATCAGCCCCAGCATTTT. It yields the protein CASSEVVSLPNQPQHF.

The chain couples TRBV2 to TRBJ1-2; possible D gene TRBD1, 5 bases. The CDR3 has 13 residues. Trimming removed 4 bases at V and 2 bases at J, with 8 bases between. Germline loops: CDR1 SNHLY, CDR2 FYNNEI. The CDR3 bases are TGTGCCAGCAGTGTTGGGGGGAACTATGGCTACACCTTC. It encodes CASSVGGNYGYTF.

The V gene is TRBV6-1, the J gene TRBJ2-3; 9 positions agree with TRBD2. Germline CDR1 and CDR2: MNHNS and SASEGT. V was pared by 2 bases and J by 2 bases, with 2 bases of the junction left unmatched. CDR3 length equals 15 residues. The CDR3 reads CASSELAGSTDTQYF. CDR3 nucleotides: TGTGCCAGCAGTGAACTAGCGGGATCCACAGATACGCAGTATTTT.

The chain joins TRBV2 to TRBJ1-6, with 10 positions matching TRBD1. Losses at the gene ends were 5 bases for V and 10 bases for J; bases not matched to a gene: 8. This CDR3 is 15 amino acids long. Germline V gene data show CDR1 as SNHLY and CDR2 as FYNNEI. CDR3: CASSKSGTGVSPLHF. The CDR3 DNA reads as TGTGCCAGCAGTAAGTCCGGGACAGGGGTCTCACCCCTCCACTTT.

V is TRBV28 and J is TRBJ2-5; D possibly corresponds to TRBD1 (6 bases). With the DNA end fitting TRBJ2-7 better, the J assignment may be wrong. The CDR3 is made up of 16 amino acids. The V gene's germline CDR1 is MDHEN and CDR2 SYDVKM. CDR3 amino acids: CASSQAGTQETYEQYF. CDR3 bases: TGTGCCAGCAGTCAGGCCGGGACACAAGAAACCTACGAGCAGTACTTC.

This clone has only one observation. The chain carries TRBV7-9 and TRBJ1-6, with 7 bases aligning to TRBD1. CDR3 length: 14 residues. The V segment lost 5 bases and the J segment 12 bases; nucleotides outside the gene matches: 10. CDR1 and CDR2 from the germline V gene are SEHNR and FQNEAQ (reference sequence). CDR3 residues: CASSPETGFGPLHF. CDR3 nucleotides: TGTGCCAGCAGCCCCGAGACAGGGTTCGGACCCCTCCACTTT.

The V and J genes are TRBV11-2 and TRBJ1-1, with no clear D. CDR3 length: 13 amino acids. V dropped 3 bases and J dropped 1 base, with 6 bases sitting between them. The germline V gene has CDR1 SGHAT and CDR2 FQNNGV. CDR3: CASSFSGNTEAFF. The CDR3 nucleotides read TGTGCCAGCAGCTTCTCAGGGAACACTGAAGCTTTCTTT.

This chain links TRBV5-4 with TRBJ1-3; 9 positions match TRBD1. The CDR3 consists of 14 residues. The V and J ends lost 4 bases and 4 bases, in that order; junction bases with no gene match: 3. Germline CDR1 SGHNT, CDR2 YYREEE (reference sequence). CDR3 in amino acids: CASSNRGQGNTIYF. CDR3 sequence (DNA): TGTGCCAGCAGCAACAGGGGGCAAGGAAACACCATATATTTT. The full variable domain, in which reference TRBV5-4 and TRBJ1-3 provide the parts outside the CDR3, is ETGVTQSPTHLIKTRGQQVTLRCSSQSGHNTVSWYQQALGQGPQFIFQYYREEENGRGNFPPRFSGLQFPNYSSELNVNALELDDSALYLCASSNRGQGNTIYFGEGSWLTVV.

The CDR3 protein is CASSPGLAQITQYF. CDR3 in DNA: TGTGCCAGCAGCCCGGGACTAGCCCAGATTACGCAGTATTTT. J is TRBJ2-3 and V is TRBV7-2; TRBD2 aligns across 9 bases. Germline CDR1 SGHTA, CDR2 FQGNSA. CDR3 length equals 14 residues. V lost 5 bases and J lost 8; bases outside the gene matches: 8.

This chain links TRBV18 with TRBJ2-7; 9 positions match TRBD1. CDR1 KGHSH and CDR2 LQKENI come from the germline V gene. J gave up 1 base and V 2 bases, and 3 bases lay outside the gene matches. The CDR3 is made up of 15 amino acids. CDR3: CASSPGTGRSYEQYF. CDR3 DNA: TGTGCCAGCTCACCAGGGACAGGGAGATCCTACGAGCAGTACTTC.